The present entry profiles one T cell receptor beta chain with its context. The entry originates in a study of T-cell memory formation after mild COVID-19. Germline CDR1 and CDR2: SGHTA and FQGNSA. Trimming left V 5 bases short and J 2 bases short, with 13 bases between. This CDR3 is 15 amino acids long. TCRdb passed the 5' RACE reads through MiXCR, listing each CDR3 protein once. The sample includes almost 550,000 distinct CDR3 sequences, roughly 22% of them seen just once. This clonotype was obtained from an adult woman who had mild COVID-19 (a few samples of this study predate the infection). Cell type and time point are not known. This sequence joins TRBV7-2 and TRBJ1-5; no firm D call. Sequenced material: PBMCs or a T cell subset sorted from them (not recorded which). CDR3 residues: CASSQSGVGNQPQHF. The DNA for the CDR3 is TGTGCCAGCAGCCAAAGTGGGGTTGGCAATCAGCCCCAGCATTTT.